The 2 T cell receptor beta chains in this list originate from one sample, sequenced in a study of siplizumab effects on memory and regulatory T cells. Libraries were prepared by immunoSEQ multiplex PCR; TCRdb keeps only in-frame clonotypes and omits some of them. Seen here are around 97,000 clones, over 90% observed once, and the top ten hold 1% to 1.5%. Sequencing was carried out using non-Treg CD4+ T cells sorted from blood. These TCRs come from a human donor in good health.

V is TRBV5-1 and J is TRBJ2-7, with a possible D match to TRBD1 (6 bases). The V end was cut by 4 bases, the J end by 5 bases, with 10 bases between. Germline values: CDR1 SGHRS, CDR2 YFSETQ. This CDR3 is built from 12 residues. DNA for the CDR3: TGCGCCAGCAGCCAAAACAGGGACGAGCAGTACTTC. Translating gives CASSQNRDEQYF.

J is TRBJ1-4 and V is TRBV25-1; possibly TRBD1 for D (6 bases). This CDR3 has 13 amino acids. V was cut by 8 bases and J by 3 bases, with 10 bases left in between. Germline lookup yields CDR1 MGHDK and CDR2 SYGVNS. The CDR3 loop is CASRRGSNEKLFF. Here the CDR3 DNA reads TGTGCCAGCCGGAGGGGGTCTAATGAAAAACTGTTTTTT.